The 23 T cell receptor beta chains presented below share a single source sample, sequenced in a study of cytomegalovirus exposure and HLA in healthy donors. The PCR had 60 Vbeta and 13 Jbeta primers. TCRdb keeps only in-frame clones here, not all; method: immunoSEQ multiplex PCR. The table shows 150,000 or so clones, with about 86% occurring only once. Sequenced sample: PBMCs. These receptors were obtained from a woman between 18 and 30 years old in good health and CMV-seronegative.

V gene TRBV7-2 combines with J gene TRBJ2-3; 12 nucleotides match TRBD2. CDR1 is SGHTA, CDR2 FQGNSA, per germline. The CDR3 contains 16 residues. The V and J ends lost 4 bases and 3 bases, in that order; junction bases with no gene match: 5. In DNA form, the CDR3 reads TGTGCCAGCAGCTCAGGACTAGCGGGGTTAACAGATACGCAGTATTTT. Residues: CASSSGLAGLTDTQYF. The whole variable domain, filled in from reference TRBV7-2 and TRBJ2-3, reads GAGVSQSPSNKVTEKGKDVELRCDPISGHTALYWYRQSLGQGLEFLIYFQGNSAPDKSGLPSDRFSAERTGGSVSTLTIQRTQQEDSAVYLCASSSGLAGLTDTQYFGPGTRLTVL.

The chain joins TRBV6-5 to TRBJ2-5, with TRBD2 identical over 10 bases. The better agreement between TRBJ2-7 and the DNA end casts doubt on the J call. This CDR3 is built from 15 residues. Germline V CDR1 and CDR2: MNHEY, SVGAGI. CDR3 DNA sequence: TGTGCCAGCAGTTACTCTAGCGGGGGGCCTCTCGAGCAGTACTTC. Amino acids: CASSYSSGGPLEQYF.

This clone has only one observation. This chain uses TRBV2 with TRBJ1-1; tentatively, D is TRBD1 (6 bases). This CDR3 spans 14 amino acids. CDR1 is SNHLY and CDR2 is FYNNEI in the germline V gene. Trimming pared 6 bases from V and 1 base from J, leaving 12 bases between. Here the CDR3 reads CASRSGTSNTEAFF. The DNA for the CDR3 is TGTGCCAGCAGATCCGGGACATCGAACACTGAAGCTTTCTTT. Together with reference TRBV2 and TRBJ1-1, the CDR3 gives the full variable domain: EPEVTQTPSHQVTQMGQEVILRCVPISNHLYFYWYRQILGQKVEFLVSFYNNEISEKSEIFDDQFSVERPDGSNFTLKIRSTKLEDSAMYFCASRSGTSNTEAFFGQGTRLTVV.

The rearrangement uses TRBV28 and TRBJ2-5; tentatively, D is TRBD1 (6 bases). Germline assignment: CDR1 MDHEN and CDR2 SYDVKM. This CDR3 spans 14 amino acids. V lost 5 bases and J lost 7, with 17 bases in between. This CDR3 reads CASSPPWGQGTQYF. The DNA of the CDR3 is TGTGCCAGCAGTCCGCCTTGGGGGCAGGGGACCCAGTACTTC.

This CDR3 reads CASMSQGQGGETQYF. The DNA for the CDR3 is TGCGCCAGCATGTCGCAGGGGCAGGGTGGAGAGACCCAGTACTTC. This rearrangement joins TRBV5-1 to TRBJ2-5; maybe TRBD1 (6 bases). The CDR3 contains 15 residues. V lost 6 bases, J lost 4 bases, and 19 bases lay in between. Germline CDR1 is SGHRS and CDR2 is YFSETQ.

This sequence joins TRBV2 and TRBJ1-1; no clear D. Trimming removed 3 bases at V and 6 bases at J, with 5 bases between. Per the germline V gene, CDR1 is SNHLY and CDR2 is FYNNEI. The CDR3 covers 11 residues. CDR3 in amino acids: CASSDLSEAFF. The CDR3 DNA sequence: TGTGCCAGCAGTGATCTCTCTGAAGCTTTCTTT.

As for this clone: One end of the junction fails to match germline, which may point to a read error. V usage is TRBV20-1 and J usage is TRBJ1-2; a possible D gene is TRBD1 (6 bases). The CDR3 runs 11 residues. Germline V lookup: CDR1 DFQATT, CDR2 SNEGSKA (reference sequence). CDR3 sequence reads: CSAPVSRGEDF. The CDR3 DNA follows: TGCAGTGCTCCCGTCTCCAGGGGTGAGGACTTC.

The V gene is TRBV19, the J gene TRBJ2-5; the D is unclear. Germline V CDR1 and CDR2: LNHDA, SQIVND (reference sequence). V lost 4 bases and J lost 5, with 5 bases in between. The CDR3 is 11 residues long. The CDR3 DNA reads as TGTGCCAGTAGTACCGGGGAGACCCAGTACTTC. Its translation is CASSTGETQYF.

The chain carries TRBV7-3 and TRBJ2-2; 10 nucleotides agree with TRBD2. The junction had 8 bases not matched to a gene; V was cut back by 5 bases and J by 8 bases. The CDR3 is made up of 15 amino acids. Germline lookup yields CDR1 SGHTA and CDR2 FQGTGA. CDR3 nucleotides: TGTGCCAGCAGCCCCCCGGGACTAGCGAGGGGGGAGCTGTTTTTT. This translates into CASSPPGLARGELFF.

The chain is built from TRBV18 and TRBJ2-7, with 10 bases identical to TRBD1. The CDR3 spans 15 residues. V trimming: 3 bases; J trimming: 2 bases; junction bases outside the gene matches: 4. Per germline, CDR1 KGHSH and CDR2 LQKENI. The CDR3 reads CASSPRTGGPYEQYF. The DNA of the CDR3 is TGTGCCAGCTCACCTCGGACAGGGGGACCCTACGAGCAGTACTTC.

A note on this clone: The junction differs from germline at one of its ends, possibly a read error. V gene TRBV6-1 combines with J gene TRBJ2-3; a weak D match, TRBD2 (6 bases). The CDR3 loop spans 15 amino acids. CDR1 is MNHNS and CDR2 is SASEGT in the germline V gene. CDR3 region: CASSEAGGHTDTQCF. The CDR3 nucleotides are TGTGCCAGCAGTGAAGCGGGAGGACACACAGATACGCAGTGTTTT.

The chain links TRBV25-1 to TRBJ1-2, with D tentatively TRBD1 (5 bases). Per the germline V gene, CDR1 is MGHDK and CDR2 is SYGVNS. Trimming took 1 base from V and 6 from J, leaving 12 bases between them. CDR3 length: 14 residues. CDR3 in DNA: TGTGCCAGCAGTGAATCTAGGGGAATTCATGGCTACACCTTC. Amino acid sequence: CASSESRGIHGYTF.

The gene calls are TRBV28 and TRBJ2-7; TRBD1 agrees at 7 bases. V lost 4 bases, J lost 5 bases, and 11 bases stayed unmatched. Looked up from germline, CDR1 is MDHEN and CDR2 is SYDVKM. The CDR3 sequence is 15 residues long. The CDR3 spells CASSSRDSLLDEQYF. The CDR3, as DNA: TGTGCCAGCAGTTCTCGGGACAGTTTACTAGACGAGCAGTACTTC. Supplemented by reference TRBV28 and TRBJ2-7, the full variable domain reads DVKVTQSSRYLVKRTGEKVFLECVQDMDHENMFWYRQDPGLGLRLIYFSYDVKMKEKGDIPEGYSVSREKKERFSLILESASTNQTSMYLCASSSRDSLLDEQYFGPGTRLTVT.

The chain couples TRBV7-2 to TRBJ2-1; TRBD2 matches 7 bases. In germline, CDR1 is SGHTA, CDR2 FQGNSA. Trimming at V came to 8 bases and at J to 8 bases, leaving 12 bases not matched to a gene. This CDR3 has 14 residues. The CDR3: CASRWREKVYEQFF. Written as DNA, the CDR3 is TGTGCCAGCCGCTGGCGGGAGAAGGTCTATGAGCAGTTCTTC.

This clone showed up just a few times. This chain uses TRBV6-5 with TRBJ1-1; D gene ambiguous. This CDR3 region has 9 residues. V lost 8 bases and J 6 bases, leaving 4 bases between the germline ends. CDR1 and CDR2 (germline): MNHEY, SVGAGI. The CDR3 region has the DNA TGTGCCAGCTCTTCTGAAGCTTTCTTT. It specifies CASSSEAFF.

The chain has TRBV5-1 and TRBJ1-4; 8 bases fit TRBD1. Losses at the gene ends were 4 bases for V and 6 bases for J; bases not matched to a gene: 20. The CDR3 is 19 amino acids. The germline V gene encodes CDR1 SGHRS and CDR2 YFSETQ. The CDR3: CASSPSGQGWGGDYEKLFF. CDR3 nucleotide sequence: TGCGCCAGCAGCCCGTCCGGACAGGGATGGGGAGGGGACTATGAAAAACTGTTTTTT.

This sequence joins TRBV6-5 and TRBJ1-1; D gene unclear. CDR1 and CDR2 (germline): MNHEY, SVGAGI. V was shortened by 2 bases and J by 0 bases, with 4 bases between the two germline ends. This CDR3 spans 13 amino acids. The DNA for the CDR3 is TGTGCCAGCAGTTACCCCGTGAACACTGAAGCTTTCTTT. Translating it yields CASSYPVNTEAFF.

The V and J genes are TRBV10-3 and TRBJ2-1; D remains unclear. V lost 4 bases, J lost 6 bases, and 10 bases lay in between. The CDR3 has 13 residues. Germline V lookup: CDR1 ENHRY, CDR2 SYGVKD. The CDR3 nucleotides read TGTGCCATCAGTGCCGCAGCGCGCAATGAGCAGTTCTTC. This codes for CAISAAARNEQFF.

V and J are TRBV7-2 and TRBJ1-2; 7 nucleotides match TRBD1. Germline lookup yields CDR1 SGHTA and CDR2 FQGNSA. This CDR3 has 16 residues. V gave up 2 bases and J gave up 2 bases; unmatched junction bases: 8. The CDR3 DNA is TGTGCCAGCAGCTTATTACAGGGGAAGTCAAACTATGGCTACACCTTC. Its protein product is CASSLLQGKSNYGYTF.

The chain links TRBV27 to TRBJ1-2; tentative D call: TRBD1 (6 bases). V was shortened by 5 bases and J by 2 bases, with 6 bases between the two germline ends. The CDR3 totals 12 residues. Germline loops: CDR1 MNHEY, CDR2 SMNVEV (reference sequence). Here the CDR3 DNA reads TGTGCCAGCAGTCAGGGGAACTATGGCTACACCTTC. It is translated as CASSQGNYGYTF.

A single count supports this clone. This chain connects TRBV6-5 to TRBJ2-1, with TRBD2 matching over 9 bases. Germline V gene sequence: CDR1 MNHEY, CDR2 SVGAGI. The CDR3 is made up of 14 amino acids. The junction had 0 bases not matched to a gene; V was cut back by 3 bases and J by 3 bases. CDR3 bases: TGTGCCAGCAGTTATAGCGGGAGCTACAATGAGCAGTTCTTC. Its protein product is CASSYSGSYNEQFF.

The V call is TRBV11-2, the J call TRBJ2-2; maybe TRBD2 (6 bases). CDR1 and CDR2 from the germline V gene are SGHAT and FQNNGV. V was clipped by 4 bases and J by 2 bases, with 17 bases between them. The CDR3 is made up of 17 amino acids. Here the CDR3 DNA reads TGTGCCAGCAGCTCCACCCAGCGGGTCATAAACACCGGGGAGCTGTTTTTT. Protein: CASSSTQRVINTGELFF.

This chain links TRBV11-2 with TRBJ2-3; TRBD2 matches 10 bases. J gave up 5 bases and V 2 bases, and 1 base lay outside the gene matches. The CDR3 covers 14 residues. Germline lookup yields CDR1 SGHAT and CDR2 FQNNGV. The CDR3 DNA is TGTGCCAGCAGCTTAAGACTAGCGGGAGATACGCAGTATTTT. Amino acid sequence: CASSLRLAGDTQYF.